This entry concerns a single T cell receptor (beta chain). The antigen is undetermined. This entry belongs to a study of T cells in Graves' hyperthyroidism and ophthalmopathy. Template material for amplifying TCR beta CDR3 regions consisted of RNA transcripts. With the HTBI primer set, the TCR CDR3 went through a first round of RT-PCR. TCRdb passed the multiplex PCR reads through MiXCR, listing each CDR3 protein once. The profile shows 490,000 or so distinct CDR3 sequences, 22% of them singletons. Ophthalmopathy patients had moderate-to-severe active disease, CAS ≥3, NOSPECS ≥4, and disease duration under 3 months. Investigators excluded patients with uncontrolled infection, other autoimmune disease, pregnancy or lactation. Trimming cost V 3 bases and J 3 bases, with 11 bases left between them. Germline lookup yields CDR1 SGHTA and CDR2 FQGTGA. This CDR3 region has 14 residues. Overall study results and limits: From stable hyperthyroidism, ophthalmopathy was set apart by a 13 V-J model.

Source material: blood. The sequence was collected from a woman aged 70-85 years with Graves' ophthalmopathy. The genes are TRBV7-3 and TRBJ2-5; no reliable D call. CDR3 DNA sequence: TGTGCCAGCAGCTTTAGTACTGGAGAAGAGACCCAGTACTTC. Its translation is CASSFSTGEETQYF.